The rows below give T cell receptor beta chains drawn from one sample of a study of cytomegalovirus exposure and HLA in healthy donors. Profiling relied on immunoSEQ multiplex PCR, and the TCRdb table lists in-frame clones only, not all of them. This sample carries 130,000 to 150,000 clones, around 83% of them seen once, and the ten largest clones take around 4.3%. The sequenced sample was PBMCs. The source is a man aged 35-49 years in good health and CMV-seropositive. CDR3s leave out the opening cysteine and the closing phenylalanine or tryptophan. Size tells how often a clone was seen (once, few, many) or the class of an expanded clone, and some rows leave it out.

V gene: TRBV19; J gene: TRBJ2-5; clone size: -; CDR3 protein: ASSIAGGGETQY
V gene: TRBV27; J gene: TRBJ1-5; clone size: -; CDR3 protein: ASSLLPGQYNQPQH
V gene: TRBV18; J gene: TRBJ1-1; clone size: once; CDR3 protein: ASSPLAGTGLNTEAF
V gene: TRBV11-2; J gene: TRBJ1-2; clone size: few; CDR3 protein: ASSLDTSRTRINYGYT
V gene: TRBV6-1; J gene: TRBJ2-2; clone size: -; CDR3 protein: AGGGRLTGELF
V gene: TRBV11-2; J gene: TRBJ2-5; clone size: -; CDR3 protein: ASSRGGQETQY
V gene: TRBV2; J gene: TRBJ2-3; clone size: -; CDR3 protein: ASSAGLAGRDTQY
V gene: TRBV5-6; J gene: TRBJ1-2; clone size: -; CDR3 protein: ASSWGQADYGYT
V gene: TRBV19; J gene: TRBJ2-4; clone size: -; CDR3 protein: ASSISVAGNIQY
V gene: TRBV11-2; J gene: TRBJ1-1; clone size: once; CDR3 protein: ASSLFQMNTEAF
V gene: TRBV7-6; J gene: TRBJ2-5; clone size: -; CDR3 protein: ASYSLGTNPETQY
V gene: TRBV7-2; J gene: TRBJ2-1; clone size: -; CDR3 protein: ASSLALYSYNEQF
V gene: TRBV7-2; J gene: TRBJ2-1; clone size: -; CDR3 protein: ASSLGGFYNEQF
V gene: TRBV6-5; J gene: TRBJ1-1; clone size: few; CDR3 protein: ASTPTGVFTEAF
V gene: TRBV19; J gene: TRBJ2-7; clone size: -; CDR3 protein: ASSIEGQGATYEQY
V gene: TRBV18; J gene: TRBJ2-1; clone size: -; CDR3 protein: ASSRQELSGINNEQF
V gene: TRBV7-3; J gene: TRBJ2-3; clone size: -; CDR3 protein: ASSLTGGSTDTQY
V gene: TRBV12-5; J gene: TRBJ2-1; clone size: -; CDR3 protein: ASGFVALPLAGRRYNEQF
V gene: TRBV6-1; J gene: TRBJ2-2; clone size: -; CDR3 protein: ASRRQGFTGELF
V gene: TRBV19; J gene: TRBJ2-3; clone size: -; CDR3 protein: ASSSGLAAHTDTQY
V gene: TRBV4-3; J gene: TRBJ2-1; clone size: -; CDR3 protein: ASSVMAGGAPYNEQF
V gene: TRBV6-1; J gene: TRBJ2-5; clone size: -; CDR3 protein: ASSERPTVQETQY
V gene: TRBV6-1; J gene: TRBJ1-5; clone size: -; CDR3 protein: ASLPGGYNQPQH
V gene: TRBV7-5; J gene: TRBJ2-1; clone size: -; CDR3 protein: ARSLVPWRELGKNEQF
V gene: TRBV18; J gene: TRBJ2-7; clone size: -; CDR3 protein: ASSPPEGFYEQY
V gene: TRBV7-3; J gene: TRBJ2-3; clone size: -; CDR3 protein: ASSHDRVADTQY
V gene: TRBV7-2; J gene: TRBJ2-7; clone size: -; CDR3 protein: ASSRSPGTGGGQY
V gene: TRBV6-6; J gene: TRBJ2-3; clone size: few; CDR3 protein: ASSYATHTDTQY
V gene: TRBV30; J gene: TRBJ1-4; clone size: -; CDR3 protein: AWSVRGVRGEKLF
V gene: TRBV7-2; J gene: TRBJ2-1; clone size: -; CDR3 protein: ASSLILAGGRGYEQF
V gene: TRBV4-1; J gene: TRBJ1-2; clone size: -; CDR3 protein: ASSPTSGQIYGYT
V gene: TRBV7-9; J gene: TRBJ2-5; clone size: -; CDR3 protein: ASSFDQGPRETQY
V gene: TRBV30; J gene: TRBJ2-1; clone size: -; CDR3 protein: AWSGLDSRF
V gene: TRBV7-2; J gene: TRBJ1-5; clone size: -; CDR3 protein: ASSGRGASNQPQH
V gene: TRBV11-3; J gene: TRBJ2-5; clone size: -; CDR3 protein: ASSSDGDWRQETQY
V gene: TRBV5-6; J gene: TRBJ1-4; clone size: -; CDR3 protein: ASSLARGSATNEKLF
V gene: TRBV19; J gene: TRBJ1-2; clone size: -; CDR3 protein: ASAVAGQGFNYGYT
V gene: TRBV12-5; J gene: TRBJ2-1; clone size: -; CDR3 protein: ASGLVPQKSTGTSGNNEQF
V gene: TRBV5-4; J gene: TRBJ2-5; clone size: -; CDR3 protein: ASSRTSGSTQETQY
V gene: TRBV1; J gene: TRBJ2-1; clone size: -; CDR3 protein: TSSQLYSGDSSYNEQF
V gene: TRBV5-1; J gene: TRBJ2-7; clone size: -; CDR3 protein: ASSPRPGQGLTYEQY
V gene: TRBV6-5; J gene: TRBJ2-1; clone size: -; CDR3 protein: ASSCQREACEQF
V gene: TRBV7-2; J gene: -; clone size: -; CDR3 protein: ASSLNPFGAMGEQY
V gene: TRBV25-1; J gene: TRBJ1-6; clone size: -; CDR3 protein: ASSAPSKGLGPLH
V gene: TRBV13; J gene: TRBJ2-3; clone size: -; CDR3 protein: ASSPPQRTSTDTQY
V gene: TRBV30; J gene: TRBJ1-5; clone size: once; CDR3 protein: AWSLRGFSPQH
V gene: TRBV27; J gene: TRBJ1-2; clone size: -; CDR3 protein: ASSPSMGDRPAYGYT
V gene: TRBV7-6; J gene: TRBJ2-5; clone size: few; CDR3 protein: ASSLGRETQY
V gene: TRBV7-9; J gene: TRBJ2-2; clone size: -; CDR3 protein: ASSLEYGGTGELF
V gene: TRBV11-2; J gene: TRBJ1-1; clone size: -; CDR3 protein: ASSHWGGGGTEAF
V gene: TRBV29-1; J gene: -; clone size: -; CDR3 protein: SVAGTGESYEQY
V gene: TRBV27; J gene: TRBJ1-1; clone size: -; CDR3 protein: ASSPRGGRTEAF
V gene: TRBV7-6; J gene: TRBJ1-6; clone size: -; CDR3 protein: ASSTRTNSPLH
V gene: TRBV29-1; J gene: TRBJ1-2; clone size: once; CDR3 protein: SVGQDRGYT